Each of the 23 T cell receptor beta chains below was sequenced from the same sample in a study of technical replicates of blood from a few donors. Generated by immunoSEQ multiplex PCR, the TCRdb table keeps only in-frame clones and is missing some. Among around 15,000 clones listed, about nine tenths were seen once. The sample was PBMCs. The receptors shown here come from a human donor in good health.

V usage is TRBV19 and J usage is TRBJ2-3; TRBD1 matches 8 bases. The CDR3 runs to 15 residues. Germline V CDR1 and CDR2: LNHDA, SQIVND (reference sequence). V shed 5 bases, J shed 0 bases, and the junction held 4 bases outside the gene matches. CDR3 region: CASSPDRGSTDTQYF. Here the CDR3 DNA reads TGTGCCAGTAGTCCCGACAGGGGAAGCACAGATACGCAGTATTTT.

The CDR3 is CASSSNYEQYF. The CDR3, as DNA: TGTGCCAGCAGCTCCAACTACGAGCAGTACTTC. The rearrangement joins TRBV5-4 to TRBJ2-7; D is ambiguous. CDR3 size: 11 residues. V lost 3 bases and J 3 bases, leaving 4 bases between the germline ends. Germline-derived CDR1 and CDR2 are SGHNT and YYREEE (reference sequence).

This clone has just one count. The J gene is TRBJ2-3, the V gene TRBV5-1; TRBD2 matches at 12 bases. CDR1 is SGHRS and CDR2 is YFSETQ in the germline V gene. With V trimmed by 0 bases and J by 8 bases, 4 bases remained unmatched. The CDR3 covers 15 residues. CDR3 in DNA: TGCGCCAGCAGCTTGGGAGGACTAGCGGGAAGTACGCAGTATTTT. Encoded protein: CASSLGGLAGSTQYF.

This chain links TRBV30 with TRBJ2-5; weak D call: TRBD2 (7 bases). This CDR3 has 14 amino acids. V shed 3 bases and J shed 0 bases, with 11 bases lying between them. Germline V CDR1 and CDR2: GTSNPN, SVGIG (reference sequence). The CDR3 DNA follows: TGTGCCTGGAGCCGGGGGGCGGACCAAGAGACCCAGTACTTC. Protein product: CAWSRGADQETQYF.

The rearrangement joins TRBV5-1 to TRBJ1-1, with 8 bases fitting TRBD1. The CDR3 sequence is 13 residues long. V shed 4 bases and J 6 bases; nucleotides not matched to a gene: 5. Per the germline V gene, CDR1 is SGHRS and CDR2 is YFSETQ. The CDR3 sequence: CASSGTGRSEAFF. CDR3 DNA: TGCGCCAGCAGCGGGACAGGACGCTCTGAAGCTTTCTTT.

The chain has TRBV5-1 and TRBJ2-1; 9 nucleotides match TRBD1. J lost 7 bases, V lost 3 bases, and 20 bases had no gene match. Per germline, CDR1 SGHRS and CDR2 YFSETQ. This CDR3 is 19 amino acids long. CDR3 nucleotides: TGCGCCAGCAGCTACCCGGGACAGGGAACGATAGCGGCAAGAAATGAGCAGTTCTTC. Translation gives CASSYPGQGTIAARNEQFF.

This clone was picked up a small number of times. V is TRBV30 and J is TRBJ1-4; TRBD1 is a possible D gene (5 bases). Germline loops: CDR1 GTSNPN, CDR2 SVGIG (reference sequence). Trimming stripped 6 bases from V and 5 bases from J, with 19 bases between. The length of the CDR3 is 15 residues. The chain's CDR3 is CACKPVSGGNEKLFF. The CDR3, as DNA: TGTGCCTGTAAACCGGTTTCGGGGGGAAATGAAAAACTGTTTTTT.

The genes are TRBV5-6 and TRBJ2-7, with D possibly TRBD2 on 6 matching bases. The CDR3 sequence is 14 residues long. Trimming took 4 bases from V and 0 from J, leaving 11 bases between them. Germline V CDR1 and CDR2: SGHDT, YYEEEE. The CDR3 here is CASSPLGGSYEQYF. CDR3 coding DNA: TGTGCCAGCAGCCCCTTGGGGGGCTCCTACGAGCAGTACTTC.

The rearrangement links TRBV6-6 to TRBJ1-2, with 7 positions matching TRBD1. The V gene end was trimmed by 7 bases and the J gene end by 6 bases; junction bases not matched to a gene: 5. This CDR3 has 12 residues. CDR1 is MNHNY and CDR2 is SVGAGI in the germline V gene (reference sequence). This CDR3 reads CASMHDRDGYTF. CDR3 sequence (DNA): TGTGCCAGCATGCATGACAGGGATGGCTACACCTTC.

The genes are TRBV12-5 and TRBJ2-2; D may be TRBD2 (5 bases). CDR1 LGHNT and CDR2 FRNRAP come from the germline V gene. V was pared by 2 bases and J by 6 bases, with 10 bases between. The CDR3 is made up of 14 amino acids. The CDR3 DNA reads as TGTGCTAGTGGTTTGACCTACGGGGCCGGGGAGCTGTTTTTT. Amino acids: CASGLTYGAGELFF.

DNA of the CDR3: TGTGCCAGTAGCCGGACAGCCGGAGTCTCTAACACTGAAGCTTTCTTT. Translation gives CASSRTAGVSNTEAFF. The chain employs TRBV19 and TRBJ1-1; TRBD1 might be the D (6 bases). Trimming pared 6 bases from V and 2 bases from J, leaving 19 bases between. The length of the CDR3 is 16 residues. Germline V CDR1 and CDR2: LNHDA, SQIVND (reference sequence).

The chain employs TRBV6-5 and TRBJ1-1, with D perhaps TRBD1 (6 bases). Germline CDR1 and CDR2: MNHEY and SVGAGI. There are 15 residues in the CDR3. V lost 2 bases and J lost 4, with 14 bases in between. CDR3 DNA sequence: TGTGCCAGCAGTTACCTCGGACAGCGGCGCACTGAAGCTTTCTTT. This sequence encodes CASSYLGQRRTEAFF.

This sequence joins TRBV9 and TRBJ1-1; tentative D call: TRBD1 (6 bases). The CDR3 sequence is 16 residues long. The germline CDR1 and CDR2 sequences are SGDLS and YYNGEE. The ends were cut back, 0 bases at V and 0 bases at J, with 12 bases in the middle. CDR3 nucleotides: TGTGCCAGCAGCGTAGGTAGTGGGGGCATGAACACTGAAGCTTTCTTT. Encoded protein: CASSVGSGGMNTEAFF.

The genes are TRBV9 and TRBJ2-1; 9 nucleotides line up with TRBD2. The V and J ends lost 4 bases and 8 bases, in that order; junction bases with no gene match: 13. Germline V lookup: CDR1 SGDLS, CDR2 YYNGEE. The CDR3 spans 16 residues. The CDR3 nucleotides read TGTGCCAGCAGCCCGCGAGGGCCGCGGGAGGGCGATGAGCAGTTCTTC. Its protein is CASSPRGPREGDEQFF.

This chain uses TRBV7-9 with TRBJ2-7; 9 bases match TRBD1. The germline V gene encodes CDR1 SEHNR and CDR2 FQNEAQ (reference sequence). There are 15 residues in the CDR3. V lost 5 bases, J lost 2 bases, and 7 bases stayed unmatched. This chain's CDR3 is CASSPGQGWTYEQYF. The CDR3 region has the DNA TGTGCCAGCAGCCCGGGACAGGGTTGGACCTACGAGCAGTACTTC.

The chain recombines TRBV9 with TRBJ1-1, with D uncertain. Deletions cut 0 bases from V and 1 base from J, with 4 bases between. The CDR3 has 13 amino acids. CDR1 and CDR2 (germline): SGDLS, YYNGEE. CDR3 protein: CASSVEQNTEAFF. The DNA for the CDR3 is TGTGCCAGCAGCGTAGAGCAGAACACTGAAGCTTTCTTT.

This clone is a singleton in its sample. The chain joins TRBV7-3 to TRBJ2-1; 11 bases agree with TRBD2. The V gene end was trimmed by 5 bases and the J gene end by 6 bases; junction bases not matched to a gene: 15. CDR1 is SGHTA and CDR2 is FQGTGA in the germline V gene. The CDR3 runs 18 residues. CDR3 in amino acids: CASSPGGGTSGRSNEQFF. The CDR3 nucleotides read TGTGCCAGCAGCCCAGGCGGCGGCACTAGCGGGAGAAGCAATGAGCAGTTCTTC.

By proportion, this clone is medium-sized. This sequence joins TRBV10-2 and TRBJ1-1, with D possibly TRBD1 on 5 matching bases. Germline loops: CDR1 WSHSY, CDR2 SAAADI. There are 13 residues in the CDR3. V lost 6 bases, J lost 1 base, and 9 bases lay in between. The CDR3 DNA sequence: TGCGCCAGCAGACAGGCCCCGAACACTGAAGCTTTCTTT. This gives the protein CASRQAPNTEAFF.

This rearrangement joins TRBV19 to TRBJ1-2; D unclear. The CDR3 contains 13 residues. Germline V gives CDR1 LNHDA, CDR2 SQIVND (reference sequence). Trimming pared 4 bases from V and 3 bases from J, leaving 9 bases between. CDR3 nucleotides: TGTGCCAGTAGTAAGAGGATTGACTATGGCTACACCTTC. It yields the protein CASSKRIDYGYTF.

The chain recombines TRBV19 with TRBJ1-1; D ambiguous. Trimming pared 3 bases from V and 5 bases from J, leaving 7 bases between. The CDR3 has 12 amino acids. Germline V gene data show CDR1 as LNHDA and CDR2 as SQIVND (reference sequence). The CDR3 DNA reads TGTGCCAGTAGTATGAGGGTTACTGAAGCTTTCTTT. Amino acid sequence: CASSMRVTEAFF.

In its sample, this clone was seen a few times. The V gene is TRBV6-1, the J gene TRBJ2-7; the match to TRBD2 covers 7 bases. Losses at the gene ends were 3 bases for V and 5 bases for J; bases not matched to a gene: 10. The CDR3 runs 15 residues. CDR1 MNHNS and CDR2 SASEGT come from the germline V gene. Here the CDR3 reads CASSDGAGAPHEQYF. CDR3 nucleotides: TGTGCCAGCAGTGATGGGGCGGGAGCCCCGCACGAGCAGTACTTC.

This clone has just one count. This chain connects TRBV28 to TRBJ2-7; 10 bases line up with TRBD2. The V gene's germline CDR1 is MDHEN and CDR2 SYDVKM. With 5 bases clipped from V and 1 base from J, the junction kept 11 bases outside the gene matches. There are 17 residues in the CDR3. The CDR3 DNA reads as TGTGCCAGCAGTCAGGCGGGGGGTAGCGGGAGGTCCTACGAGCAGTACTTC. It codes for CASSQAGGSGRSYEQYF.

The V gene is TRBV2, the J gene TRBJ2-1; D may be TRBD2 (5 bases). The V gene lost 4 bases and the J gene lost 4 bases, with 8 bases spanning the gap. Germline V gene lookup returns CDR1 SNHLY and CDR2 FYNNEI. This CDR3 region has 13 residues. The DNA for the CDR3 is TGTGCCAGCAGTGTAGCGAGTTACAATGAGCAGTTCTTC. It translates to CASSVASYNEQFF.